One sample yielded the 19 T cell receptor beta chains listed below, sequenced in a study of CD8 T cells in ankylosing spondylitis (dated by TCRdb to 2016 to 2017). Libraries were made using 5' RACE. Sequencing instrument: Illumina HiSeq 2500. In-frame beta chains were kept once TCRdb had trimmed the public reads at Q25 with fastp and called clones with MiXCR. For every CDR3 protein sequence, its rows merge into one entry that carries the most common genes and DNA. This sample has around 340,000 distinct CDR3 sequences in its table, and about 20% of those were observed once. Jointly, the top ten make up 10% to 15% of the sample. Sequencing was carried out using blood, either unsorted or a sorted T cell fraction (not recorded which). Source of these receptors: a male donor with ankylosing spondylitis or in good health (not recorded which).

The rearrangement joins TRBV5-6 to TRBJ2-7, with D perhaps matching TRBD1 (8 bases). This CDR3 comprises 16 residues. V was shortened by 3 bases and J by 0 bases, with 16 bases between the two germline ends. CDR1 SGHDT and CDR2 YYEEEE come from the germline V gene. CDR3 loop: CASSWGGQEISYEQYF. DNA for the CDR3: TGTGCCAGCAGCTGGGGGGGACAGGAGATCTCCTACGAGCAGTACTTC.

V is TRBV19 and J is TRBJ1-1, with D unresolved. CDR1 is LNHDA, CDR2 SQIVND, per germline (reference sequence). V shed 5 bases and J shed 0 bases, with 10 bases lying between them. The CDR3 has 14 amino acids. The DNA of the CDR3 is TGTGCCAGTAGTTTCAACGGCTTGAACACTGAAGCTTTCTTT. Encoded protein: CASSFNGLNTEAFF.

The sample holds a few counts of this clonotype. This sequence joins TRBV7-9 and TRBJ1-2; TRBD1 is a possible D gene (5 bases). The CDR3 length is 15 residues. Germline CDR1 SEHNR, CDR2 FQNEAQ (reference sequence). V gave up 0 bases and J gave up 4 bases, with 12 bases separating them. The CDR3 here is CASSLADSYFYGYTF. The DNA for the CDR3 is TGTGCCAGCAGCTTAGCCGACAGTTATTTCTATGGCTACACCTTC.

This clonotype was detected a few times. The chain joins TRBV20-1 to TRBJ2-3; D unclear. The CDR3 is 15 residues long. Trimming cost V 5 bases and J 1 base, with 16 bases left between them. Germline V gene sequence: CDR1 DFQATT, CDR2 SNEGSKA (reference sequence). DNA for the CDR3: TGCAGTGCTGATTCCTCCACCCGAGGCACAGATACGCAGTATTTT. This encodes CSADSSTRGTDTQYF.

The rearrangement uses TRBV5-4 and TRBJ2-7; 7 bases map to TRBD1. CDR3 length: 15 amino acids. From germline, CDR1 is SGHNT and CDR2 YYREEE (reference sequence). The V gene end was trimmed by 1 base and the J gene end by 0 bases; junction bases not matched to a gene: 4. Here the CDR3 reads CASSLFGTASYEQYF. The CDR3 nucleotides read TGTGCCAGCAGCTTGTTCGGGACAGCCTCCTACGAGCAGTACTTC.

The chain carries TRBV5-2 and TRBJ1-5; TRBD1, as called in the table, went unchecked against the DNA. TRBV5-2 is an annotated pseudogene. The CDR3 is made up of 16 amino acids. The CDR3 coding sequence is TGTGCCAGCAGTTTCGGACAGTTGTATAGCAATCAGCCCCAGCATTTT. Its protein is CASSFGQLYSNQPQHF.

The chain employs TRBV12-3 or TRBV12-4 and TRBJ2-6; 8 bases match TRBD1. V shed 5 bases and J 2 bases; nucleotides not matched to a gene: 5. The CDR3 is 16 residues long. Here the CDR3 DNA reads TGTGCCAGCAGTGTCCCAGGGGGCACTGGGGCCAACGTCCTGACTTTC. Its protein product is CASSVPGGTGANVLTF.

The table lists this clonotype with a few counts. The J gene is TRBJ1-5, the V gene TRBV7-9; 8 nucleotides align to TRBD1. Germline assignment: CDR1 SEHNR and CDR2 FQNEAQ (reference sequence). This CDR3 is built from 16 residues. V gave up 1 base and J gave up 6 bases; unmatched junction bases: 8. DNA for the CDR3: TGTGCCAGCAGCTTAGGAGGGACAGGCTTGGGTCAGCCCCAGCATTTT. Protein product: CASSLGGTGLGQPQHF. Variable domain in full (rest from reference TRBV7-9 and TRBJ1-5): DTGVSQNPRHKITKRGQNVTFRCDPISEHNRLYWYRQTLGQGPEFLTYFQNEAQLEKSRLLSDRFSAERPKGSFSTLEIQRTEQGDSAMYLCASSLGGTGLGQPQHFGDGTRLSIL.

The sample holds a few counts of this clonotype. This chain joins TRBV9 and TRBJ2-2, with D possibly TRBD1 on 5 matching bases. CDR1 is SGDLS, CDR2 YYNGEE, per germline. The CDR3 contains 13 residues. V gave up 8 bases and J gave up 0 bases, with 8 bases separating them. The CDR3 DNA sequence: TGTGCCAGTACAGGACCGAACACCGGGGAGCTGTTTTTT. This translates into CASTGPNTGELFF.

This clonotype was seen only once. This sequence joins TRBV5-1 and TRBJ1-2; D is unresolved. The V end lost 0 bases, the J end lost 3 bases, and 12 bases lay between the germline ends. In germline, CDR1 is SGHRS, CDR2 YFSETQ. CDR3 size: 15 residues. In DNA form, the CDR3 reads TGCGCCAGCAGCTTGGCAGGCCGCGACGACTATGGCTACACCTTC. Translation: CASSLAGRDDYGYTF.

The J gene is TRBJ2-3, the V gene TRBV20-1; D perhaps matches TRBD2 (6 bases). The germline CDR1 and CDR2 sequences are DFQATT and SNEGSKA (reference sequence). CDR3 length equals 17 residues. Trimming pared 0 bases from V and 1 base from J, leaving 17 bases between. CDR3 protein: CSARDGVAETRTDTQYF. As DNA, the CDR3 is TGCAGTGCTAGAGATGGGGTAGCGGAGACTCGCACAGATACGCAGTATTTT.

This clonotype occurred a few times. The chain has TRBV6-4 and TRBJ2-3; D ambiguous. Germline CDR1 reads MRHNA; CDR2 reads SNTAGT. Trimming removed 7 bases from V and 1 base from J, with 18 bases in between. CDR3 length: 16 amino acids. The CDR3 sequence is CASKFPPPKGTDTQYF. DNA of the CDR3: TGTGCCAGCAAATTCCCTCCCCCGAAGGGCACAGATACGCAGTATTTT.

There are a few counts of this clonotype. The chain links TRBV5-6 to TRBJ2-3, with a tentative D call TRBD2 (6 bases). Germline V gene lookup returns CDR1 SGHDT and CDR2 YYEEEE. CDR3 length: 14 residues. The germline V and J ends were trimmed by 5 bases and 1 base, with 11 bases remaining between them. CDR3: CASSMGGGTDTQYF. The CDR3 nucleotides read TGTGCCAGCAGTATGGGCGGGGGCACAGATACGCAGTATTTT.

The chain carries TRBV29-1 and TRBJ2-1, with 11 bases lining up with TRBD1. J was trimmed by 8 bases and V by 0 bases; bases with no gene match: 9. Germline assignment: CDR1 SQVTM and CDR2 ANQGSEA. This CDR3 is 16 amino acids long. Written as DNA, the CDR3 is TGCAGCGTTGAAGATTATGAGGACAGGGGGCGGGATGAGCAGTTCTTC. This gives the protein CSVEDYEDRGRDEQFF.

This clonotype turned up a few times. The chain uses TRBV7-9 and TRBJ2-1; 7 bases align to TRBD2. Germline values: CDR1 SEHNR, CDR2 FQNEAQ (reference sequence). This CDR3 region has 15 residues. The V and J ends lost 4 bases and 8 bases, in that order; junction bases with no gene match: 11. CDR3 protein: CASSSTSVGSDEQFF. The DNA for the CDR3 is TGTGCCAGCAGCTCAACTAGCGTTGGCTCCGATGAGCAGTTCTTC. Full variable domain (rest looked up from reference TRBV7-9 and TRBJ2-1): DTGVSQNPRHKITKRGQNVTFRCDPISEHNRLYWYRQTLGQGPEFLTYFQNEAQLEKSRLLSDRFSAERPKGSFSTLEIQRTEQGDSAMYLCASSSTSVGSDEQFFGPGTRLTVL.

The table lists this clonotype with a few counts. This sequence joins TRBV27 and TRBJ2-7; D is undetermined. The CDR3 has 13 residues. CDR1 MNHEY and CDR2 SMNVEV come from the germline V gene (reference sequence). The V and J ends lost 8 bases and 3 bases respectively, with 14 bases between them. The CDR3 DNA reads TGTGCCAGCCGGGTTGGGCGAGACTACGAGCAGTACTTC. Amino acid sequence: CASRVGRDYEQYF.

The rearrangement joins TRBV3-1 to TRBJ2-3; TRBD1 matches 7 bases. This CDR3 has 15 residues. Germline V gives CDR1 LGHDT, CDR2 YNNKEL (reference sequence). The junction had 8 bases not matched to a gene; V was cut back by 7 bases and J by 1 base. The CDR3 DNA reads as TGTGCCAGCAACGACAGGGCCCTTGGCACAGATACGCAGTATTTT. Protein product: CASNDRALGTDTQYF.

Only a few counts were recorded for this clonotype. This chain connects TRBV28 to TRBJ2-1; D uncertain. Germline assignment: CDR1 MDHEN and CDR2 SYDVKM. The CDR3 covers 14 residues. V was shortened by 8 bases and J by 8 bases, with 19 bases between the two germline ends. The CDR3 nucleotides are TGTGCCAGCGCTCCACCGGACCTCGGAGATGAGCAGTTCTTC. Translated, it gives CASAPPDLGDEQFF.

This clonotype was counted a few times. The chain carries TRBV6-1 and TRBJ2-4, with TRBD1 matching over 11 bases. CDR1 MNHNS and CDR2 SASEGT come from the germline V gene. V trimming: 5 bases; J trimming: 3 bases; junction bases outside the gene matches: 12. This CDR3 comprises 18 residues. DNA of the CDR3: TGTGCCAGCAGTACGGGACAGGGGGGAAGACCCAGCAAAAACATTCAGTACTTC. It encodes CASSTGQGGRPSKNIQYF.